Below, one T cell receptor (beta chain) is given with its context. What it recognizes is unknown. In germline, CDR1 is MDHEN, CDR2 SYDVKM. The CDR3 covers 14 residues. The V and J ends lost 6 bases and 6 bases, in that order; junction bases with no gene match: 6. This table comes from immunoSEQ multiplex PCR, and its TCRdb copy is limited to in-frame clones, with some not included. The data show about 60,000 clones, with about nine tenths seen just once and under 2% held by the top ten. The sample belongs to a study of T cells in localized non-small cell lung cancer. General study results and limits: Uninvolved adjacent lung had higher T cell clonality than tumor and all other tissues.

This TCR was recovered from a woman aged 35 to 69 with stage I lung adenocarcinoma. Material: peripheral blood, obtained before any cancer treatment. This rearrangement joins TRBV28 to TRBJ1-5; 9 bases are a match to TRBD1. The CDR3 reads CASRSGQGFQPQHF. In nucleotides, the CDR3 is TGTGCCAGCAGATCGGGACAGGGTTTTCAGCCCCAGCATTTT.